This T cell receptor beta chain was recorded in a study of cytomegalovirus exposure and HLA in healthy donors. Findings and caveats of the study: Some V segments, TRBV6-2 and TRBV6-3 among them, were indistinguishable and were therefore excluded.

PCR used 60 Vbeta primers and 13 Jbeta primers. Repertoires were generated with immunoSEQ multiplex PCR, while TCRdb's copy carries only in-frame clones and drops some. The data show around 40,000 clones, with roughly two thirds seen just once and over 6% held by the top ten. Turning to this clone: Antigen: not known.

J gave up 5 bases and V 4 bases, and 6 bases lay outside the gene matches. The CDR3 has 14 residues. CDR1 and CDR2 (germline): SGHRS, YFSETQ. The rearrangement uses TRBV5-1 and TRBJ1-1, with 9 bases fitting TRBD1. Specimen: PBMCs. This receptor was taken from a man between 25 and 39 years old in good health and CMV-seronegative. CDR3 bases: TGCGCCAGCAGCCGAGACAGGGGGGATACTGAAGCTTTCTTT. Translating it yields CASSRDRGDTEAFF.